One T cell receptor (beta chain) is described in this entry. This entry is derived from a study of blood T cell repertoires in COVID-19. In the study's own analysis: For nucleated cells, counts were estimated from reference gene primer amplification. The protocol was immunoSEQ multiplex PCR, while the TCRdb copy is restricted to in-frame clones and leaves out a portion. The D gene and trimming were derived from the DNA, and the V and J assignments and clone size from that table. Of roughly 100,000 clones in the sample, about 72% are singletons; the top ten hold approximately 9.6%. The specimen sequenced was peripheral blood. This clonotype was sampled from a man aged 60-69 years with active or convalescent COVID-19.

CDR3 sequence: CASSLVGADNQPQHF. The CDR3 nucleotides are TGTGCCAGCAGCTTAGTCGGAGCCGACAATCAGCCCCAGCATTTT. The chain couples TRBV11-2 to TRBJ1-5; D gene unclear. The CDR3 runs 15 residues. The germline V gene has CDR1 SGHAT and CDR2 FQNNGV. V was shortened by 1 base and J by 3 bases, with 10 bases between the two germline ends.